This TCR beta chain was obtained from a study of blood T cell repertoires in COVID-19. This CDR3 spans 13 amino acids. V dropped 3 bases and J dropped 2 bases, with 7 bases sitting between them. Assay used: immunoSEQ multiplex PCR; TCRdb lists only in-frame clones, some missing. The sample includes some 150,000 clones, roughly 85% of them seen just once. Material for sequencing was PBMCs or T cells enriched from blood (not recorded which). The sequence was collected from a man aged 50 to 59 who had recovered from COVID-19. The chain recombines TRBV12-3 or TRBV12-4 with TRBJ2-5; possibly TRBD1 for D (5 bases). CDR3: CASSLTVQETQYF. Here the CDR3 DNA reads TGTGCCAGCAGTTTGACAGTTCAAGAGACCCAGTACTTC.